This T cell receptor (beta chain) was profiled in a study of early stage breast cancer tumors. Study details: About 80% of the 16 invasive tumors were ER+, PR+ and HER2-.

The CDR3 consists of 14 residues. Between the trimmed V and J ends, which lost 1 base and 4 bases, there was a span of 9 bases. CDR1 SGHDN and CDR2 FVKESK come from the germline V gene. Profiling relied on immunoSEQ multiplex PCR, and the TCRdb table lists in-frame clones only, not all of them. The sample contains 20,000 to 25,000 clones, about 76% of which appear only once. The V and J genes are TRBV14 and TRBJ2-3; D remains ambiguous. The TCR originated in a person between 55 and 69 years old with breast cancer. Material for sequencing was blood. The CDR3 region is CASSQGWAADTQYF. CDR3 in DNA: TGTGCCAGCAGCCAAGGATGGGCAGCAGATACGCAGTATTTT.